What follows describes a single TCR beta chain. Its matching antigen is unknown. This record belongs to a study of T-cell memory formation after mild COVID-19. Study as a whole: Largely, TCR clusters stayed within a single donor.

Findings and limits, study-wide: Several responding clones turned up in pre-infection memory, indicating that cross-reactive memory may have taken part. CD4+ contracting clones lay mainly in CM and EM, CD8+ ones in EMRA.

The trim removed 0 bases at V and 2 bases at J, leaving 4 bases unmatched. This CDR3 is 16 amino acids long. CDR1 is MNHEY and CDR2 is SMNVEV in the germline V gene (reference sequence). TCRdb fed the 5' RACE reads into MiXCR, producing one record per CDR3 protein. The repertoire includes under 85,000 distinct CDR3 sequences, over 11% of them detected once, and about 33% sits in the top ten. The V and J genes are TRBV27 and TRBJ2-3; 8 nucleotides line up with TRBD1. The sequencing input was PBMCs or a T cell subset sorted from them (not recorded which). This receptor was obtained from an adult woman who had mild COVID-19 (a few samples of this study predate the infection). Cell type and time point are not known. CDR3 protein: CASSLSGTGFTDTQYF. DNA of the CDR3: TGTGCCAGCAGTTTATCGGGGACAGGATTCACAGATACGCAGTATTTT.